What follows is one T cell receptor beta chain and its context. The CDR3 runs 17 residues. Germline CDR1 and CDR2: MRHNA and SNTAGT. The trim removed 2 bases at V and 8 bases at J, leaving 16 bases unmatched. This specimen comes from a study of control samples from healthy donors and cancer patients. Repertoires were generated with immunoSEQ multiplex PCR, while TCRdb's copy carries only in-frame clones and drops some. The sample consists of 150,000 to 200,000 clones, 88% of them appearing once. The chain uses TRBV6-4 and TRBJ1-2; 8 nucleotides align to TRBD1. The source material was blood. The sequence derives from a woman in her 30s in good health. The CDR3 DNA follows: TGTGCCAGCAGTGACCCCCGACGGACAGGGCATCGATGGGGCTACACCTTC. Protein sequence: CASSDPRRTGHRWGYTF.